This T cell receptor beta chain was identified in a study of T cells in Graves' hyperthyroidism and ophthalmopathy. Findings of the study overall: A 13 V-J signature model discriminated ophthalmopathy versus stable hyperthyroidism.

As regards this clonotype: Its specificity is unknown.

This sample holds PBMCs from about 9.3 ml fresh peripheral blood. CDR3 length: 13 amino acids. The germline V and J ends were trimmed by 4 bases and 2 bases, with 9 bases remaining between them. Germline loops: CDR1 MGHRA, CDR2 YSYEKL. RNA transcripts yielded amplified TCR beta CDR3 regions. With the HTBI primer set, the TCR CDR3 went through a first round of RT-PCR. MiXCR was run by TCRdb on the multiplex PCR reads, yielding one entry per CDR3 protein. The data show nearly 750,000 distinct CDR3 sequences, with roughly 32% seen just once and approximately 31% held by the top ten. This rearrangement joins TRBV4-1 to TRBJ2-7, with D unclear. Sequencing used blood. This receptor was taken from a woman aged 40 to 55 with Graves' hyperthyroidism. The CDR3 sequence is CASSPVSAYEQYF. In DNA, the CDR3 is TGCGCCAGCAGCCCCGTATCCGCCTACGAGCAGTACTTC.